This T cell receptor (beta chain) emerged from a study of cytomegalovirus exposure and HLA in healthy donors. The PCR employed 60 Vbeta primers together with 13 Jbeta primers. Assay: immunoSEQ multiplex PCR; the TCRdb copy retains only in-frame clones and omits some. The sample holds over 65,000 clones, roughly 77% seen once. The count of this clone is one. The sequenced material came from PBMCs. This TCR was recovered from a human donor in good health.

CDR3 bases: TGTGCCAGTAGACAGGGGCAGAGTAACTATGGCTACACCTTC. Its protein is CASRQGQSNYGYTF. The chain joins TRBV19 to TRBJ1-2, with 7 bases identical to TRBD1. V was pared by 6 bases and J by 1 base, with 5 bases of the junction left unmatched. The CDR3 extends over 14 amino acids. Germline assignment: CDR1 LNHDA and CDR2 SQIVND (reference sequence).